Presented here are 28 T cell receptor beta chains from one specimen sequenced in a study of radiation and T cells in renal cell carcinoma. Described time point: blood 2 weeks post-SBRT. Specified treatment: 15 Gy SBRT to primary tumor, nephrectomy 4 weeks later. Data came from immunoSEQ multiplex PCR; TCRdb stores just in-frame clones and leaves some out. The repertoire consists of approximately 79,000 clones, with roughly 82% occurring once and the leading ten covering almost 6%. Material: blood, obtained from a patient whose treatment included radiotherapy and nephrectomy. The receptors stem from a man between 60 and 70 years old with renal cell carcinoma.

The rearrangement uses TRBV28 and TRBJ1-2; a possible D gene is TRBD1 (5 bases). The germline V gene encodes CDR1 MDHEN and CDR2 SYDVKM. The CDR3 sequence is 17 residues long. Trimming took 4 bases from V and 1 from J, leaving 19 bases between them. The CDR3 bases are TGTGCCAGCAGTTCTATGGACTTCGGGGGAATTAACTATGGCTACACCTTC. Translated, it gives CASSSMDFGGINYGYTF.

This clone was seen more than once but under ten times. The chain uses TRBV7-8 and TRBJ2-2, with 12 bases aligning to TRBD2. The V and J ends lost 2 bases and 6 bases, in that order; junction bases with no gene match: 1. Germline V gene lookup returns CDR1 SGHVS and CDR2 FQNEAQ. There are 15 residues in the CDR3. The CDR3 region is CASSLRLAGAGELFF. CDR3 coding DNA: TGTGCCAGCAGCTTACGACTAGCGGGGGCCGGGGAGCTGTTTTTT. The whole variable domain, filled in from reference TRBV7-8 and TRBJ2-2, reads GAGVSQSPRYKVAKRGQDVALRCDPISGHVSLFWYQQALGQGPEFLTYFQNEAQLDKSGLPSDRFFAERPEGSVSTLKIQRTQQEDSAVYLCASSLRLAGAGELFFGEGSRLTVL.

The chain joins TRBV28 to TRBJ1-3; D uncertain. The CDR3 loop spans 12 amino acids. Trimming left V 5 bases short and J 0 bases short, with 2 bases between. Germline values: CDR1 MDHEN, CDR2 SYDVKM. CDR3 in DNA: TGTGCCAGCAGTGACTCTGGAAACACCATATATTTT. Residues: CASSDSGNTIYF.

The table lists this clone with a few counts. The sample holds other DNA sequences that translate to the same CDR3. The V gene is TRBV5-1, the J gene TRBJ2-1, with 7 nucleotides matching TRBD2. Trimming removed 0 bases from V and 1 base from J; junction bases left unmatched: 4. The CDR3 is made up of 16 amino acids. Germline V gene data show CDR1 as SGHRS and CDR2 as YFSETQ. CDR3 DNA: TGCGCCAGCAGCTTGGTGGGCGGGAGTTCCTACAATGAGCAGTTCTTC. It encodes CASSLVGGSSYNEQFF.

The CDR3 DNA reads as TGTGCCAGCAGCTTTCGAAGCGGGAGGGCCGGCACCACAGATACGCAGTATTTT. It encodes CASSFRSGRAGTTDTQYF. The chain combines TRBV11-1 with TRBJ2-3; TRBD2 agrees at 10 bases. Germline CDR1 reads SGHAT; CDR2 reads FQDESV (reference sequence). The length of the CDR3 is 18 residues. V lost 3 bases to trimming and J lost 2 bases; unmatched junction nucleotides: 11.

The rearrangement uses TRBV6-1 and TRBJ2-1; D is unclear. V lost 2 bases and J 8 bases, leaving 7 bases between the germline ends. The length of the CDR3 is 12 residues. Germline lookup yields CDR1 MNHNS and CDR2 SASEGT. In DNA, the CDR3 is TGTGCCAGCAGTGAATGGGTTGATGAGCAGTTCTTC. Protein product: CASSEWVDEQFF.

V usage is TRBV4-3 and J usage is TRBJ2-7, with D possibly TRBD2 on 6 matching bases. The CDR3 consists of 15 residues. V lost 1 base and J lost 3, with 13 bases in between. CDR1 is LGHNA, CDR2 YSLEER, per germline. CDR3 nucleotide sequence: TGCGCCAGCAGCCAAGCGGCGGGACTCCGCTACGAGCAGTACTTC. Amino acid sequence: CASSQAAGLRYEQYF.

This chain connects TRBV28 to TRBJ2-3; unclear D gene. The CDR3 is 12 amino acids. The germline gives CDR1 MDHEN, CDR2 SYDVKM. V dropped 4 bases and J dropped 7 bases, with 9 bases sitting between them. This chain's CDR3 is CASSSLLNTQYF. For the CDR3, the DNA is TGTGCCAGCAGTTCCCTACTTAATACGCAGTATTTT.

The rearrangement links TRBV13 to TRBJ2-2; D is undetermined. With 0 bases removed from V and 3 bases from J, the gap between germline ends came to 8 bases. Germline lookup yields CDR1 PRHDT and CDR2 FYEKMQ (reference sequence). The CDR3 loop spans 15 amino acids. CDR3 loop: CASSLGRYHTGELFF. CDR3 coding DNA: TGTGCCAGCAGCTTAGGCAGGTATCACACCGGGGAGCTGTTTTTT.

J is TRBJ1-2 and V is TRBV4-1; tentatively, D is TRBD1 (6 bases). The germline CDR1 and CDR2 sequences are MGHRA and YSYEKL. V was cut by 0 bases and J by 4 bases, with 9 bases left in between. The CDR3 is 14 residues long. The CDR3 here is CASSQDRGVYGYTF. CDR3 DNA sequence: TGCGCCAGCAGCCAAGATAGGGGGGTCTATGGCTACACCTTC.

The chain combines TRBV29-1 with TRBJ2-7; maybe TRBD1 (5 bases). This CDR3 is 14 amino acids long. The germline gives CDR1 SQVTM, CDR2 ANQGSEA. V was trimmed by 2 bases and J by 2 bases, leaving 13 bases between them. The CDR3: CSVETSTVPYEQYF. The CDR3 DNA reads TGCAGCGTTGAAACGTCGACAGTACCCTACGAGCAGTACTTC.

The V call is TRBV7-6, the J call TRBJ2-5, with TRBD2 as a possible D gene (6 bases). Germline values: CDR1 SGHVS, CDR2 FNYEAQ. V gave up 4 bases and J gave up 1 base, with 7 bases separating them. The CDR3 runs 13 residues. The CDR3 DNA follows: TGTGCCAGCAGCTGGACTACCCAAGAGACCCAGTACTTC. It yields the protein CASSWTTQETQYF.

This clone appeared once. The V call is TRBV7-2, the J call TRBJ2-5; D unresolved. The CDR3 is made up of 13 amino acids. Germline assignment: CDR1 SGHTA and CDR2 FQGNSA. The V end was cut by 3 bases, the J end by 5 bases, with 10 bases between. The CDR3 is CASSLYLAETQYF. CDR3 DNA sequence: TGTGCCAGCAGCTTGTATCTTGCGGAGACCCAGTACTTC.

CDR3 protein: CASSLNPGLRGRGYEQYF. DNA for the CDR3: TGTGCCAGCAGCTTAAACCCTGGTCTCCGGGGAAGAGGCTACGAGCAGTACTTC. The V call is TRBV7-9, the J call TRBJ2-7; perhaps TRBD2 as D (5 bases). The CDR3 has 18 residues. Germline V lookup: CDR1 SEHNR, CDR2 FQNEAQ (reference sequence). The V gene lost 2 bases and the J gene lost 3 bases, with 23 bases spanning the gap.

This chain joins TRBV7-9 and TRBJ1-5; no clear D. The CDR3 contains 14 residues. Germline CDR1 is SEHNR and CDR2 is FQNEAQ (reference sequence). The V and J ends lost 3 bases and 0 bases respectively, with 6 bases between them. The CDR3 spells CASSLGDSNQPQHF. The CDR3 DNA is TGTGCCAGCAGCTTGGGAGATAGCAATCAGCCCCAGCATTTT.

The CDR3 region is CASSVAGDSSYEQYF. The CDR3 DNA sequence: TGTGCCAGCAGCGTAGCTGGAGACAGTTCCTACGAGCAGTACTTC. The chain combines TRBV9 with TRBJ2-7, with a weak D call TRBD1 (5 bases). V lost 0 bases and J lost 1, with 11 bases in between. The germline CDR1 and CDR2 sequences are SGDLS and YYNGEE. This CDR3 comprises 15 residues.

V and J are TRBV2 and TRBJ1-5; D remains unclear. V was cut by 2 bases and J by 6 bases, with 8 bases left in between. This CDR3 has 13 amino acids. Germline values: CDR1 SNHLY, CDR2 FYNNEI. CDR3 sequence: CASSEIGRQPQHF. CDR3 bases: TGTGCCAGCAGTGAAATCGGCCGTCAGCCCCAGCATTTT.

This chain joins TRBV7-6 and TRBJ2-1; 9 bases agree with TRBD2. After removal of 4 bases from V and 3 bases from J, the junction contained 13 bases not matched to a gene. The length of the CDR3 is 18 residues. Germline V CDR1 and CDR2: SGHVS, FNYEAQ. CDR3 amino acids: CASSSLTTASGVYNEQFF. The CDR3 DNA reads TGTGCCAGCAGCTCCCTAACGACGGCTAGCGGGGTCTACAATGAGCAGTTCTTC.

A single count supports this clone. The chain employs TRBV7-9 and TRBJ2-1; 14 bases are a match to TRBD2. The CDR3 spans 15 residues. The junction had 2 bases not matched to a gene; V was cut back by 5 bases and J by 5 bases. CDR1 is SEHNR and CDR2 is FQNEAQ in the germline V gene (reference sequence). The CDR3 DNA sequence: TGTGCCAGCAGCATGGGACTAGCGGGAGACAATGAGCAGTTCTTC. Amino acid sequence: CASSMGLAGDNEQFF.

This clone came up a few times. The DNA for the CDR3 is TGTGCCAGTAGCGTCAGGGGGCAAAACACTGAAGCTTTCTTT. Amino acid sequence: CASSVRGQNTEAFF. The chain combines TRBV19 with TRBJ1-1; TRBD1 matches 8 bases. Germline CDR1 and CDR2: LNHDA and SQIVND (reference sequence). This CDR3 spans 14 amino acids. V trimming: 6 bases; J trimming: 2 bases; junction bases outside the gene matches: 5.

This rearrangement joins TRBV27 to TRBJ1-5; D is possibly TRBD1 (5 bases). The CDR3 contains 18 residues. The V gene's germline CDR1 is MNHEY and CDR2 SMNVEV (reference sequence). V lost 7 bases and J lost 6, with 28 bases in between. The CDR3 region is CASNRGFASRAASQPQHF. The CDR3 coding sequence is TGTGCCAGCAATCGTGGGTTCGCGAGCAGGGCGGCTTCTCAGCCCCAGCATTTT.

This clone was found once. The V and J genes are TRBV11-2 and TRBJ2-5; 8 nucleotides align to TRBD1. The germline V gene encodes CDR1 SGHAT and CDR2 FQNNGV. The CDR3 has 15 amino acids. V was clipped by 1 base and J by 1 base; unmatched bases: 2. CDR3 bases: TGTGCCAGCAGCTTAGCCGGACAGGGCCAAGAGACCCAGTACTTC. Protein product: CASSLAGQGQETQYF.

This clone was found once. The rearrangement joins TRBV7-9 to TRBJ1-5, with unresolved D. CDR3 size: 16 residues. Between the trimmed V and J ends, which lost 6 bases and 4 bases, there was a span of 19 bases. Germline CDR1 reads SEHNR; CDR2 reads FQNEAQ (reference sequence). The CDR3 coding sequence is TGTGCCAGCAGAAGCCCCGGGGAGGTACGGAATCAGCCCCAGCATTTT. Translation: CASRSPGEVRNQPQHF.

This clone has only a few counts. J is TRBJ1-5 and V is TRBV19; D not resolved. V was shortened by 5 bases and J by 6 bases, with 8 bases between the two germline ends. The CDR3 is 12 amino acids. The germline gives CDR1 LNHDA, CDR2 SQIVND (reference sequence). The CDR3 is CASSWVGQPQHF. CDR3 nucleotide sequence: TGTGCCAGTAGTTGGGTGGGTCAGCCCCAGCATTTT. The full variable domain, with the rest looked up from reference TRBV19 and TRBJ1-5, is DGGITQSPKYLFRKEGQNVTLSCEQNLNHDAMYWYRQDPGQGLRLIYYSQIVNDFQKGDIAEGYSVSREKKESFPLTVTSAQKNPTAFYLCASSWVGQPQHFGDGTRLSIL.

This sequence joins TRBV27 and TRBJ2-7; the match to TRBD2 covers 9 bases. The CDR3 spans 15 residues. Germline assignment: CDR1 MNHEY and CDR2 SMNVEV (reference sequence). V was pared by 5 bases and J by 0 bases, with 5 bases of the junction left unmatched. The CDR3 DNA follows: TGTGCCAGCAGTAAATCTAGCGGGGCCTCCTACGAGCAGTACTTC. It yields the protein CASSKSSGASYEQYF.

This clone was seen more than once but under ten times. The chain carries TRBV4-3 and TRBJ1-1; D gene uncertain. In germline, CDR1 is LGHNA, CDR2 YSLEER. This CDR3 has 13 residues. Trimming took 2 bases from V and 0 from J, leaving 4 bases between them. The CDR3, as DNA: TGCGCCAGCAGCCAAACCCTGAACACTGAAGCTTTCTTT. It translates to CASSQTLNTEAFF.

This sequence joins TRBV4-2 and TRBJ2-1, with TRBD2 as a possible D gene (6 bases). The CDR3 contains 12 residues. Germline V lookup: CDR1 LGHNA, CDR2 YNFKEQ. The ends were cut back, 4 bases at V and 8 bases at J, with 9 bases in the middle. DNA of the CDR3: TGTGCCAGCAGCCCAGGAGGGCATGAGCAGTTCTTC. Translated, it gives CASSPGGHEQFF.

CDR3 DNA: TGTGCCAGCAGTTCCACAGGGGGTAATGAAAAACTGTTTTTT. Translating gives CASSSTGGNEKLFF. This chain links TRBV27 with TRBJ1-4; 8 bases match TRBD1. Trimming at V came to 4 bases and at J to 4 bases, leaving 2 bases not matched to a gene. CDR1 is MNHEY and CDR2 is SMNVEV in the germline V gene (reference sequence). The CDR3 runs to 14 residues.